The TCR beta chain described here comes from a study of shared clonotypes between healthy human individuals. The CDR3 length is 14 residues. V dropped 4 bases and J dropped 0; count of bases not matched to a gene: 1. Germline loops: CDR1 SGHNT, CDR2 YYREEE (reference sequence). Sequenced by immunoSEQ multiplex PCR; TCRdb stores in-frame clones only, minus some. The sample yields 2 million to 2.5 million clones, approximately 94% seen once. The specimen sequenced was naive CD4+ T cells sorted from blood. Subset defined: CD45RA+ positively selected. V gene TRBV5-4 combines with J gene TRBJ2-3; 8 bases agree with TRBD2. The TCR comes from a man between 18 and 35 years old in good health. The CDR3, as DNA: TGTGCCAGCAGCATAGCGGGGAGCACAGATACGCAGTATTTT. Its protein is CASSIAGSTDTQYF.